This T cell receptor (beta chain) was retrieved from a study of T cells in localized non-small cell lung cancer. Sequencing used immunoSEQ multiplex PCR; TCRdb keeps in-frame clones, though not all of them. Found here are under 70,000 clones, 80% to 90% of them singletons; the top ten hold over 4%. Study-wide findings and caveats: A denser population of T cells in blood accompanied longer overall survival. Median around 56 top-100 tumor clones were shared with paired adjacent lung. There was higher T cell clonality in uninvolved adjacent lung than in tumor, and it was highest there.

A word on this clone: Its antigen is still unknown.

Germline CDR1 reads SGHTA; CDR2 reads FQGNSA. The CDR3 sequence is 15 residues long. The J segment lost 5 bases and the V segment lost 4 bases, leaving 9 bases of the junction unmatched. The sample here was peripheral blood, taken before any cancer treatment. The V call is TRBV7-2, the J call TRBJ1-2; TRBD1 matches 8 bases. The receptor was isolated from a woman aged 35 to 70 with stage I lung adenocarcinoma. CDR3 loop: CASSSTGQGLYGYTF. DNA of the CDR3: TGTGCCAGCAGCTCTACCGGACAGGGCCTATATGGCTACACCTTC.